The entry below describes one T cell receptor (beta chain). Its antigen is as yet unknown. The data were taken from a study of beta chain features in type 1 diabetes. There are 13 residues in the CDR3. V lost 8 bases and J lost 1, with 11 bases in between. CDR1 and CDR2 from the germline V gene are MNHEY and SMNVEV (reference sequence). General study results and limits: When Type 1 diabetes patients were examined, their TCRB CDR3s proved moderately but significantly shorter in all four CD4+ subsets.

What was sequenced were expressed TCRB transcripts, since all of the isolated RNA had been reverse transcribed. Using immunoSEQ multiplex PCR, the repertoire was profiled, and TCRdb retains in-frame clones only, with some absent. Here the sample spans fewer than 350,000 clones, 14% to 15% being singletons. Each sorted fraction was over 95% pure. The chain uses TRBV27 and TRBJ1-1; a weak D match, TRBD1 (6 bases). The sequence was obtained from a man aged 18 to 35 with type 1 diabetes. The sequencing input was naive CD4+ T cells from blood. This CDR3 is CASEDRPNTEAFF. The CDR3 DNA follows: TGTGCCAGCGAAGACAGGCCGAACACTGAAGCTTTCTTT.